This T cell receptor beta chain was profiled in a study of cytomegalovirus exposure and HLA in healthy donors (dated by TCRdb to the late 2010s). As for the study more broadly: The 666 repertoires of the first cohort and the 120 or so validation repertoires were produced on the same platform, according to a later analysis. The study aimed to test whether cataloging public T cell receptors could reveal signatures of past pathogen exposure. Along with the approximately 620-subject first cohort, a separate validation cohort of over 90 different subjects was used. To predict cytomegalovirus infection status, the study combined high-throughput TCR immunosequencing, statistical association of individual TCRs with disease status, and machine learning.

As regards this clone: Its recognized antigen is unknown. Base qualities are not provided; no much larger clone lies one nucleotide away.

Preparation of the library involved the immunoSEQ multiplex PCR assay. The authors' analysis ran thus. A statistical classification framework was built for diagnosing cytomegalovirus status from the catalog of TCR beta chain sequences. Drawn from immuneACCESS, this table holds only the in-frame rearrangements with V and J called that TCRdb kept. Clones are partly lost; checked studies trace under half to an unresolved V gene and leave the rest unexplained. The V and J calls and the clone size are those of that table, but D and trimming were determined from the DNA. The sample table contains about 78,000 clones; only one count was recorded for almost 97% of them. The leading ten clones occupy roughly 1.6% of the sample. Study-wide conclusions, independent of this receptor: The authors suggested that the approach could potentially be generalized to other disease states and immunological phenotypes. Of the cluster scores, 90% to 95% were above 0 in a later analysis, which found that TCRs clustered in the first cohort also tended to co-occur in the roughly 130 validation repertoires. Most TCR sequences were seen in very few donors, while some public TCRs were found in many individuals. In both the original and validation cohorts, the classifier was reported to diagnose cytomegalovirus status with high specificity and sensitivity. The study gave a list of under 200 TCR beta chains associated with cytomegalovirus. Three of the identified cytomegalovirus-associated TCR beta chains were confirmed in vitro to be specific for cytomegalovirus antigens. A later analysis lacked HLA typing for the validation cohort, so it scored co-occurrence in that cohort across all 110 or so repertoires.

V is pruned by 4 bases and J by 11 bases, leaving 7 bases of the junction without a gene match. Spanning cysteine to phenylalanine, the CDR3 consists of 12 amino acids. The entry retains the CDR3 DNA only, 36 bases that are in frame from base 1. CDR1 and CDR2 are read off the germline V gene (reference sequence) as MNHEY and SMNVEV. Donors formed part of the validation cohort, which comprised 120 subjects and was distinct from the first cohort of 690 or so subjects. The sequence was collected from a man younger than 35 in good health and CMV-seropositive. Sequenced sample: PBMCs. In this chain, TRBV27 is recombined with TRBJ1-1, and TRBD1 matches 7 of the central bases. The sequenced DNA is TGTGCCAGCAGTTCGCCGACAGGGAAGGCTTTCTTT. Its product reads: CASSSPTGKAFF.